Listed below are T cell receptor beta chains from one sample, sequenced in a study of cytomegalovirus exposure and HLA in healthy donors. Sequencing was performed with immunoSEQ multiplex PCR; in TCRdb, only in-frame clones are kept and a portion is missing. The sample yields approximately 140,000 clones, 79% seen once. Sequencing was performed on PBMCs. These receptors came from a man aged 50-59 years in good health and CMV-seropositive. The CDR3 runs from the conserved cysteine through the conserved F or W. D genes are given only for firm matches. Size values are once, few and many counts, or a class for expanded clones, and some rows have none.

V gene	J gene	D gene	clone size	CDR3 protein	CDR3 DNA
TRBV27	TRBJ2-7	-	few	CASSLYIGGRSTANEQYF	TGTGCCAGCAGTTTGTACATCGGCGGGCGATCGACGGCCAACGAGCAGTACTTC
TRBV6-6	TRBJ1-5	-	-	CASVQDSYSNQPQHF	TGTGCCAGCGTGCAGGACAGCTATAGCAATCAGCCCCAGCATTTT
TRBV2	TRBJ2-5	TRBD1	-	CASRNRDRFQETQYF	TGTGCCAGCAGGAACCGGGACAGATTTCAAGAGACCCAGTACTTC
TRBV6-4	TRBJ2-1	TRBD1	-	CASGTGGNEQFF	TGTGCCAGCGGTACAGGGGGCAATGAGCAGTTCTTC
TRBV27	TRBJ2-3	TRBD2	few	CASMWREGLTDTQYF	TGTGCCAGCATGTGGCGGGAGGGCCTCACAGATACGCAGTATTTT
TRBV27	TRBJ1-2	-	-	CASSLFQGSGYTF	TGTGCCAGCAGTTTATTTCAGGGTTCTGGCTACACCTTC
TRBV5-1	TRBJ2-2	TRBD1	-	CTSSPGQVDVGELFF	TGCACCAGCAGCCCCGGACAGGTGGATGTCGGGGAGCTGTTTTTT
TRBV28	TRBJ1-1	-	-	CASSVPGSNTEAFF	TGTGCCAGCAGCGTCCCGGGAAGTAACACTGAAGCTTTCTTT
TRBV6-1	TRBJ2-7	-	-	CASSRLGLSYEQYF	TGTGCCAGCAGCAGACTAGGTCTCTCCTACGAGCAGTACTTC
TRBV30	TRBJ2-5	TRBD1	-	CAWSVAGQGKTQYF	TGTGCCTGGAGTGTAGCCGGACAGGGAAAAACCCAGTACTTC
TRBV6-6	TRBJ2-7	-	-	CASSYSREQYF	TGTGCCAGCAGTTACTCTCGCGAGCAGTACTTC
TRBV30	TRBJ2-2	-	-	CAWSVTGSTGELFF	TGTGCCTGGAGTGTAACAGGGAGCACCGGGGAGCTGTTTTTT
TRBV27	TRBJ1-2	TRBD1	-	CASSRTGRPPTF	TGTGCCAGCAGCCGGACAGGGAGGCCCCCTACCTTC
TRBV5-4	TRBJ2-7	TRBD1	-	CASSLAGDRGTQYF	TGTGCCAGCAGCTTGGCAGGTGACAGGGGTACACAGTACTTC
TRBV7-7	TRBJ1-3	TRBD1	-	CASSPGQGAGNTIYF	TGTGCTAGCAGCCCAGGACAGGGGGCTGGAAACACCATATATTTT
TRBV5-8	TRBJ2-7	-	-	CASSNYKKQYF	TGTGCCAGCAGCAACTACAAAAAGCAGTACTTC
TRBV6-1	TRBJ1-1	-	-	CASSLEANTEAFF	TGTGCCAGCAGCCTCGAGGCGAACACTGAAGCTTTCTTT
TRBV2	TRBJ2-7	TRBD2	once	CASSGRREGYEQYF	TGTGCCAGCAGTGGGCGGCGGGAGGGCTACGAGCAGTACTTC
TRBV27	TRBJ2-5	TRBD1	-	CASRDRVQETQYF	TGTGCCAGCCGGGACAGGGTCCAAGAGACCCAGTACTTC